This passage covers 15 T cell receptor beta chains from one sample sequenced in a study of T cell responses to AZD1222 COVID-19 vaccine. The data were produced by immunoSEQ multiplex PCR, yet TCRdb's version contains in-frame clones alone and is incomplete. The repertoire holds about 140,000 clones, 89% seen once, with 4% to 5% in the top ten. Here the sequenced sample was peripheral blood, taken on day 0 of AZD1222 vaccination. Receptors originate from an adult in good health.

The chain combines TRBV7-9 with TRBJ1-1, with D unresolved. The V end lost 2 bases, the J end lost 2 bases, and 9 bases lay between the germline ends. The CDR3 is made up of 14 amino acids. Germline V lookup: CDR1 SEHNR, CDR2 FQNEAQ (reference sequence). The CDR3 DNA follows: TGTGCCAGCAGCTTAATACAGCTCAACACTGAAGCTTTCTTT. As protein: CASSLIQLNTEAFF.

The V call is TRBV5-1, the J call TRBJ1-1; tentative D call: TRBD1 (5 bases). Germline assignment: CDR1 SGHRS and CDR2 YFSETQ. CDR3 length: 15 residues. The V end was cut by 0 bases, the J end by 5 bases, with 14 bases between. The DNA for the CDR3 is TGCGCCAGCAGCTTGGAGGCAGGGCCGGAGACTGAAGCTTTCTTT. Protein product: CASSLEAGPETEAFF.

V usage is TRBV18 and J usage is TRBJ1-1; D may be TRBD1 (6 bases). Trimming took 5 bases from V and 8 from J, leaving 12 bases between them. Germline values: CDR1 KGHSH, CDR2 LQKENI. The CDR3 consists of 12 residues. The CDR3 nucleotides read TGTGCCAGCTCAGCGATAGACAGGGAAGCTTTCTTT. Translating it yields CASSAIDREAFF.

The CDR3: CAIRSDIDHGYTF. The DNA of the CDR3 is TGTGCCATCCGTAGTGACATAGACCATGGCTACACCTTC. J is TRBJ1-2 and V is TRBV15; D ambiguous. CDR3 length: 13 residues. Germline loops: CDR1 LNHNV, CDR2 YYDKDF (reference sequence). The V end was cut by 10 bases, the J end by 6 bases, with 18 bases between.

This clone was detected a few times. The rearrangement links TRBV19 to TRBJ2-2, with TRBD1 as a possible D gene (5 bases). This CDR3 has 16 residues. Trimming removed 7 bases at V and 0 bases at J, with 15 bases between. CDR1 is LNHDA, CDR2 SQIVND, per germline (reference sequence). The CDR3 nucleotides are TGTGCCAGTAAGGTTTCTTGGACATCGAACACCGGGGAGCTGTTTTTT. As protein: CASKVSWTSNTGELFF.

V is TRBV29-1 and J is TRBJ1-2, with 8 bases that match TRBD1. The trim removed 0 bases at V and 8 bases at J, leaving 11 bases unmatched. There are 15 residues in the CDR3. Germline V lookup: CDR1 SQVTM, CDR2 ANQGSEA. CDR3 protein: CSVEDPDRARWGYTF. DNA for the CDR3: TGCAGCGTTGAAGACCCGGACAGGGCCAGGTGGGGCTACACCTTC.

The chain couples TRBV5-8 to TRBJ2-1; TRBD2 agrees at 12 bases. Germline V CDR1 and CDR2: SGHTS, YDEGEE. The V gene end was trimmed by 5 bases and the J gene end by 10 bases; junction bases not matched to a gene: 10. This CDR3 contains 15 residues. The CDR3 DNA is TGTGCCAGCAGAACTACTAGCGGGAGGTTCAGGGAGCAGTTCTTC. Residues: CASRTTSGRFREQFF.

V usage is TRBV11-3 and J usage is TRBJ2-5; 8 nucleotides match TRBD1. Germline V gene lookup returns CDR1 SGHNT and CDR2 YENEEA. The length of the CDR3 is 16 residues. Losses at the gene ends were 5 bases for V and 4 bases for J; bases not matched to a gene: 12. CDR3 nucleotides: TGTGCCAGCAGCCTGGGCTATGGACAGGGCGCAGAGACCCAGTACTTC. This encodes CASSLGYGQGAETQYF.

The chain links TRBV6-5 to TRBJ2-7, with D perhaps matching TRBD1 or TRBD2 (5 bases each). Per the germline V gene, CDR1 is MNHEY and CDR2 is SVGAGI. The V end lost 5 bases, the J end lost 3 bases, and 17 bases lay between the germline ends. The CDR3 is 15 amino acids. CDR3 residues: CASSRPSGAYYEQYF. CDR3 DNA sequence: TGTGCCAGCAGTCGACCGTCCGGGGCCTACTACGAGCAGTACTTC.

The rearrangement joins TRBV7-9 to TRBJ2-6, with 7 bases lining up with TRBD2. The germline CDR1 and CDR2 sequences are SEHNR and FQNEAQ (reference sequence). J was trimmed by 5 bases and V by 5 bases; bases with no gene match: 9. The length of the CDR3 is 16 residues. The CDR3 coding sequence is TGTGCCAGCAGCGTAATGGGAGGGTACTGGGCCAACGTCCTGACTTTC. Protein sequence: CASSVMGGYWANVLTF.

V usage is TRBV4-1 and J usage is TRBJ1-3, with D uncertain. CDR1 is MGHRA, CDR2 YSYEKL, per germline. The CDR3 has 16 amino acids. The V end was cut by 1 base, the J end by 0 bases, with 10 bases between. CDR3 nucleotide sequence: TGCGCCAGCAGCCAAGGGTCCCGGGTCTCTGGAAACACCATATATTTT. Translated: CASSQGSRVSGNTIYF.

The J gene is TRBJ1-2, the V gene TRBV29-1; D is unresolved. CDR1 and CDR2 from the germline V gene are SQVTM and ANQGSEA. V dropped 6 bases and J dropped 7 bases, with 12 bases sitting between them. CDR3 length equals 11 residues. CDR3 DNA sequence: TGCAGCGTCCCGGAGGGAGGTGGCTACACCTTC. Amino acids: CSVPEGGGYTF.

The rearrangement links TRBV20-1 to TRBJ1-2; D is possibly TRBD1 (6 bases). CDR1 is DFQATT, CDR2 SNEGSKA, per germline (reference sequence). The CDR3 runs to 11 residues. CDR3 sequence (DNA): TGCAGCCCAAGACAGGCCTATGGCTACACCTTC. Its translation is CSPRQAYGYTF.

The chain links TRBV19 to TRBJ2-7, with 9 bases fitting TRBD1. Trimming cost V 6 bases and J 6 bases; bases outside gene matches: 6. CDR3 size: 13 residues. Looked up from germline, CDR1 is LNHDA and CDR2 is SQIVND (reference sequence). The CDR3 bases are TGTGCCAGTAGAACAGGGGGCGGGAGCGAGCAGTACTTC. Protein sequence: CASRTGGGSEQYF.

The V call is TRBV5-4, the J call TRBJ1-2, with a weak D call TRBD1 (5 bases). Germline CDR1 reads SGHNT; CDR2 reads YYREEE (reference sequence). Trimming took off 4 bases at V and 4 bases at J, with 14 bases between the two ends. The CDR3 contains 14 residues. The CDR3 DNA follows: TGTGCCAGCAGCCTCACAAGGGGTGGCTATGGCTACACCTTC. This codes for CASSLTRGGYGYTF.